These 21 T cell receptor beta chains originate from one sample sequenced in a study of T-cell reconstitution after alpha-beta-depleted transplantation in children (TCRdb year 2016). The library was obtained by PCR. The reads were generated on an Illumina HiSeq 2500. To normalize quantification of the TCRbeta repertoire, the TCR libraries were built with molecular barcoding that relied on unique molecular identifiers. The public sequencing data were trimmed at Q25 with fastp and processed into clonotypes with MiXCR by TCRdb, which kept only in-frame beta chains. Each CDR3 protein appears once, grouped with its most common genes and DNA. The sample records about 350,000 distinct CDR3 sequences, 13% of which are singletons. The top ten clonotypes cover approximately 4.2% of the sample. The specimen was PBMCs, collected from the stem cell graft. Receptor source: a human donor who donated a stem cell graft to a child with Fanconi anemia.

The J gene is TRBJ1-1, the V gene TRBV3-1; the D gene is possibly TRBD1 (6 bases). From germline, CDR1 is LGHDT and CDR2 YNNKEL (reference sequence). The CDR3 contains 17 residues. Trimming took 4 bases from V and 0 from J, leaving 18 bases between them. CDR3 sequence: CASSLRGWGGLNTEAFF. CDR3 nucleotides: TGTGCCAGCAGCCTGCGGGGGTGGGGGGGCTTGAACACTGAAGCTTTCTTT.

The gene calls are TRBV20-1 and TRBJ2-1; D is uncertain. This CDR3 spans 12 amino acids. With 5 bases removed from V and 7 bases from J, the gap between germline ends came to 12 bases. Germline assignment: CDR1 DFQATT and CDR2 SNEGSKA (reference sequence). This CDR3 is CSAQLVGNEQFF. CDR3 nucleotide sequence: TGCAGTGCTCAGTTGGTCGGGAATGAGCAGTTCTTC.

The sample holds many counts of this clonotype. The chain uses TRBV7-8 and TRBJ1-5, with 7 bases lining up with TRBD1. Trimming took 3 bases from V and 7 from J; bases not matched to a gene: 3. The CDR3 spans 13 residues. Germline CDR1 and CDR2: SGHVS and FQNEAQ. The CDR3 DNA follows: TGTGCCAGCAGCTTTGACAGGGACCAGCCCCAGCATTTT. This sequence encodes CASSFDRDQPQHF. The complete variable domain, with remaining parts taken from reference TRBV7-8 and TRBJ1-5, reads GAGVSQSPRYKVAKRGQDVALRCDPISGHVSLFWYQQALGQGPEFLTYFQNEAQLDKSGLPSDRFFAERPEGSVSTLKIQRTQQEDSAVYLCASSFDRDQPQHFGDGTRLSIL.

The chain recombines TRBV20-1 with TRBJ2-1; D remains ambiguous. V gave up 5 bases and J gave up 7 bases, with 21 bases separating them. This CDR3 is 15 amino acids long. Per germline, CDR1 DFQATT and CDR2 SNEGSKA (reference sequence). The CDR3 loop is CSAGPQFLASNEQFF. The CDR3 DNA follows: TGCAGTGCTGGTCCCCAGTTTCTGGCCTCTAATGAGCAGTTCTTC.

This clonotype was seen just once. The chain couples TRBV7-8 to TRBJ2-2, with D perhaps matching TRBD1 (5 bases). The CDR3 loop spans 15 amino acids. Germline values: CDR1 SGHVS, CDR2 FQNEAQ. V gave up 5 bases and J gave up 2 bases, with 12 bases separating them. The CDR3 DNA follows: TGTGCCAGCAGCCCCCAGACAGTTAACACCGGGGAGCTGTTTTTT. Translation: CASSPQTVNTGELFF.

As DNA, the CDR3 is TGCAGTGCTGAACTAGCGGGGGTAAATAATGAGCAGTTCTTC. It codes for CSAELAGVNNEQFF. V is TRBV20-1 and J is TRBJ2-1, with 11 nucleotides matching TRBD2. V dropped 5 bases and J dropped 7; count of bases not matched to a gene: 7. From germline, CDR1 is DFQATT and CDR2 SNEGSKA (reference sequence). The CDR3 spans 14 residues.

J is TRBJ1-3 and V is TRBV12-3 or TRBV12-4; 8 bases line up with TRBD1. The CDR3 consists of 19 residues. V lost 6 bases and J lost 4; bases outside the gene matches: 20. The CDR3 here is CASRVSGDAAGGYGNTIYF. DNA for the CDR3: TGTGCCAGCAGAGTTTCGGGTGACGCGGCAGGGGGCTACGGAAACACCATATATTTT.

This clonotype was detected only a few times. The rearrangement uses TRBV12-3 or TRBV12-4 and TRBJ1-1; D gene unclear. The V gene lost 3 bases and the J gene lost 1 base, with 9 bases spanning the gap. The length of the CDR3 is 14 residues. As DNA, the CDR3 is TGTGCCAGCAGTTTCGTGTCAGCGAACACTGAAGCTTTCTTT. Translating gives CASSFVSANTEAFF.

This clonotype was seen only a few times. This chain uses TRBV6-5 with TRBJ1-1, with a tentative D call TRBD1 (5 bases). The V end lost 2 bases, the J end lost 0 bases, and 10 bases lay between the germline ends. Looked up from germline, CDR1 is MNHEY and CDR2 is SVGAGI. CDR3 size: 15 residues. CDR3 sequence (DNA): TGTGCCAGCAGTTACGGGGGACCCATGAACACTGAAGCTTTCTTT. Its protein is CASSYGGPMNTEAFF.

This clonotype was picked up many times. The V and J genes are TRBV24-1 and TRBJ2-1; no clear D gene. The CDR3 runs to 16 residues. V was shortened by 3 bases and J by 1 base, with 12 bases between the two germline ends. Germline CDR1 reads KGHDR; CDR2 reads SFDVKD. The DNA for the CDR3 is TGTGCCACCAGTGATCCCGACGGGCGATCCTACAATGAGCAGTTCTTC. Protein: CATSDPDGRSYNEQFF.

The V gene is TRBV10-3, the J gene TRBJ2-1; D possibly corresponds to TRBD1 (5 bases). The CDR3 length is 13 residues. The ends were cut back, 10 bases at V and 5 bases at J, with 15 bases in the middle. Per the germline V gene, CDR1 is ENHRY and CDR2 is SYGVKD. The DNA of the CDR3 is TGTGCCAGTAAGCAGAGCAGGGACAATGAGCAGTTCTTC. Translated: CASKQSRDNEQFF.

This clonotype turned up a few times. The chain couples TRBV4-1 to TRBJ1-3; D not certain. CDR3 length: 16 amino acids. The germline gives CDR1 MGHRA, CDR2 YSYEKL. Trimming removed 0 bases from V and 0 bases from J, with 9 bases in between. The CDR3 reads CASSQERRSSGNTIYF. In DNA form, the CDR3 reads TGCGCCAGCAGCCAAGAGAGACGGAGCTCTGGAAACACCATATATTTT.

This clonotype was recorded many times. The chain uses TRBV20-1 and TRBJ2-1, with a weak D call TRBD2 (6 bases). The CDR3 runs to 13 residues. Germline lookup yields CDR1 DFQATT and CDR2 SNEGSKA (reference sequence). With 3 bases removed from V and 10 bases from J, the gap between germline ends came to 16 bases. CDR3 nucleotides: TGCAGTGCTAGCGAATGGGAGACTAGAGAGCAGTTCTTC. Translating it yields CSASEWETREQFF.

The chain carries TRBV6-5 and TRBJ1-4; D uncertain. V lost 0 bases and J lost 11, with 16 bases in between. CDR1 is MNHEY, CDR2 SVGAGI, per germline. This CDR3 is built from 15 residues. The CDR3 bases are TGTGCCAGCAGTTACTCGAGTGGAACGGTGGACAAACTGTTTTTT. Its protein product is CASSYSSGTVDKLFF.

Only a few counts were recorded for this clonotype. V gene TRBV12-3 or TRBV12-4 combines with J gene TRBJ2-1; 7 bases are a match to TRBD2. Trimming cost V 0 bases and J 10 bases; bases outside gene matches: 9. CDR3 length: 15 amino acids. CDR3 sequence (DNA): TGTGCCAGCAGTTTAGCCGGACTAGAGTTAGGGGAGCAGTTCTTC. Residues: CASSLAGLELGEQFF.

This sequence joins TRBV27 and TRBJ2-2, with 10 bases aligning to TRBD2. The CDR3 totals 18 residues. Germline CDR1 MNHEY, CDR2 SMNVEV (reference sequence). Losses at the gene ends were 7 bases for V and 6 bases for J; bases not matched to a gene: 17. CDR3 coding DNA: TGTGCCAGCAACAGTTGGGCTAGCGGGGGAGGTTGGGCCGGGGAGCTGTTTTTT. The encoded protein is CASNSWASGGGWAGELFF.

There are a few counts of this clonotype. The J gene is TRBJ1-5, the V gene TRBV5-1, with unresolved D. The CDR3 loop spans 13 amino acids. Per the germline V gene, CDR1 is SGHRS and CDR2 is YFSETQ. Between the trimmed V and J ends, which lost 4 bases and 2 bases, there was a span of 7 bases. The CDR3 DNA reads as TGCGCCAGCAGCCCCTTCGGCAATCAGCCCCAGCATTTT. This gives the protein CASSPFGNQPQHF.

The sample holds many counts of this clonotype. The CDR3 is CASSLEAGGAVEQYF. In nucleotides, the CDR3 is TGCGCCAGCAGCTTGGAGGCAGGGGGCGCGGTTGAGCAGTACTTC. The genes are TRBV5-1 and TRBJ2-7; TRBD1 agrees at 8 bases. The germline V gene has CDR1 SGHRS and CDR2 YFSETQ. The ends lost 0 bases at V and 7 bases at J; junction bases unmatched: 9. The CDR3 is 15 residues long.

This clonotype was detected ten times or more. The V and J genes are TRBV20-1 and TRBJ1-1; 7 bases are a match to TRBD1. The length of the CDR3 is 13 residues. Losses at the gene ends were 4 bases for V and 0 bases for J; bases not matched to a gene: 2. Germline CDR1 and CDR2: DFQATT and SNEGSKA (reference sequence). In DNA form, the CDR3 reads TGCAGTGCTAAGACAGGGATGAACACTGAAGCTTTCTTT. This encodes CSAKTGMNTEAFF.

This clonotype has a count of ten or more. This sequence joins TRBV7-8 and TRBJ2-7; no reliable D call. This CDR3 spans 13 amino acids. V dropped 1 base and J dropped 5 bases, with 9 bases sitting between them. Germline lookup yields CDR1 SGHVS and CDR2 FQNEAQ. The CDR3 protein is CASSLDIINEQYF. As DNA, the CDR3 is TGTGCCAGCAGCTTAGATATTATCAACGAGCAGTACTTC.

V usage is TRBV7-2 and J usage is TRBJ2-3, with 8 bases identical to TRBD2. Germline V gene sequence: CDR1 SGHTA, CDR2 FQGNSA. The junction had 14 bases not matched to a gene; V was cut back by 4 bases and J by 5 bases. The CDR3 loop spans 17 amino acids. As DNA, the CDR3 is TGTGCCAGCAGCTCACTACTCGGGGGGGCGTTGGGAGATACGCAGTATTTT. Protein sequence: CASSSLLGGALGDTQYF.